This T cell receptor beta chain is from a study of blood T cell repertoires in COVID-19. As for the study in general: From the United States, Italy and Spain came samples of acute and convalescent COVID-19. T cells, B-cell-depleted T cells, or PBMCs provided the cDNA or gDNA that served as material.

This CDR3 is built from 15 residues. V dropped 3 bases and J dropped 2 bases, with 10 bases sitting between them. The V gene's germline CDR1 is MNHEY and CDR2 SMNVEV (reference sequence). The data were produced by immunoSEQ multiplex PCR, yet TCRdb's version contains in-frame clones alone and is incomplete. The sample lists 150,000 to 200,000 clones, approximately 91% occurring once. The TCR originated in a man between 18 and 35 years old with acute or convalescent COVID-19. Sequenced input: peripheral blood. This chain links TRBV27 with TRBJ2-2, with a possible D match to TRBD2 (6 bases). The CDR3 bases are TGTGCCAGCAGTTTGTCGGGGACTAACACCGGGGAGCTGTTTTTT. Protein sequence: CASSLSGTNTGELFF.